One and the same sample provided the 4 T cell receptor beta chains below, sequenced in a study of shared T cell receptors in the human thymus. Method: immunoSEQ multiplex PCR; TCRdb's copy keeps in-frame clones and lacks some. The sample yields about 380,000 clones, roughly 94% seen once. Input material: thymocytes. Receptors were obtained from a human donor.

The J gene is TRBJ2-3, the V gene TRBV19; unclear D gene. Germline CDR1 LNHDA, CDR2 SQIVND (reference sequence). The CDR3 totals 12 residues. Trimming pared 10 bases from V and 2 bases from J, leaving 10 bases between. The CDR3 here is CATISPTDTQYF. CDR3 DNA sequence: TGTGCCACCATCAGTCCCACAGATACGCAGTATTTT.

For the CDR3, the DNA is TGTGCCAGCAGCGCCGCACAGGGAACAGATACGCAGTATTTT. Translated, it gives CASSAAQGTDTQYF. The chain joins TRBV7-2 to TRBJ2-3, with D perhaps TRBD1 (6 bases). CDR1 is SGHTA and CDR2 is FQGNSA in the germline V gene. V was pared by 5 bases and J by 3 bases, with 12 bases between. The CDR3 is made up of 14 amino acids.

The rearrangement links TRBV28 to TRBJ2-1, with 9 bases that match TRBD1. CDR3 length: 18 residues. Germline V gene sequence: CDR1 MDHEN, CDR2 SYDVKM. V shed 2 bases and J 0 bases; nucleotides not matched to a gene: 8. The CDR3: CASSLPGTGKLSYNEQFF. The CDR3, as DNA: TGTGCCAGCAGTTTACCCGGGACAGGGAAACTCTCCTACAATGAGCAGTTCTTC.

This clone was found once. The chain employs TRBV5-5 and TRBJ1-2; D may be TRBD1 (6 bases). Per germline, CDR1 SGHKS and CDR2 YYEKEE (reference sequence). The CDR3 loop spans 12 amino acids. V gave up 9 bases and J gave up 4 bases, with 13 bases separating them. The CDR3 region is CATEEDSYGYTF. Here the CDR3 DNA reads TGTGCCACCGAAGAGGACAGCTATGGCTACACCTTC.